This section outlines one T cell receptor (beta chain) sequence together with its context. This record comes from a study of blood T cell repertoires in COVID-19. About the research overall: Samples representing acute and convalescent COVID-19 were sourced from the United States, Italy and Spain. T cells, B-cell-depleted T cells, or PBMCs supplied cDNA or gDNA.

In the study's own analysis: Scientists estimated how many nucleated cells there were by amplifying reference gene primers. The data were produced by immunoSEQ multiplex PCR, yet TCRdb's version contains in-frame clones alone and is incomplete. The D gene and trimming were derived from the DNA, and the V and J assignments and clone size from that table. This sample has 120,000 to 150,000 clones, with around 90% found just once. The receptor was isolated from a woman aged 55-69 years with acute or convalescent COVID-19. Material for sequencing was peripheral blood.

The CDR3 loop is CSVEDNRYTQYF. DNA of the CDR3: TGCAGCGTTGAAGATAATCGTTATACGCAGTATTTT. The chain uses TRBV29-1 and TRBJ2-3; D gene unclear. This CDR3 is 12 amino acids long. Germline values: CDR1 SQVTM, CDR2 ANQGSEA. V was clipped by 0 bases and J by 7 bases, with 8 bases between them.